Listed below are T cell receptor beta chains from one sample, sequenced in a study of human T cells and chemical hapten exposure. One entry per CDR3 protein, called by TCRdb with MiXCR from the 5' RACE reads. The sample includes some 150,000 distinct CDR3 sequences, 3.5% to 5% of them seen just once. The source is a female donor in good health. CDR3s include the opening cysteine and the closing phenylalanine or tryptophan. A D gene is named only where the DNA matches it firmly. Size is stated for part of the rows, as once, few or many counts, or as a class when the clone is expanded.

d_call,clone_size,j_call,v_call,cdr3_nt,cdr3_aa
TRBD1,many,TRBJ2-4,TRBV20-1,TGCAGTGCTAGAGATCCGACGACAGGGGGCCGCCTTCAGTACTTC,CSARDPTTGGRLQYF
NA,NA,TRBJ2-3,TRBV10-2,TGCGCCAGCAGTACCAGGGACGGGAGCACAGATACGCAGTATTTT,CASSTRDGSTDTQYF
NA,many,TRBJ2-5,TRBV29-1,TGCAGCGTTGAACCCAATGGGAAGGAGACCCAGTACTTC,CSVEPNGKETQYF
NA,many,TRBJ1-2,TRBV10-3,TGTGCCATCAGTGACAGCTATGGCTACACCTTC,CAISDSYGYTF
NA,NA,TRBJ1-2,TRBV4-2,TGTGCCAGCAGCCAAGAAAGGGATTGTAACTATGGCTACACCTTC,CASSQERDCNYGYTF
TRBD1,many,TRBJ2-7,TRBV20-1,TGCAGTGCTACAACAGGGGTTGAGGACGAGCAGTACTTC,CSATTGVEDEQYF
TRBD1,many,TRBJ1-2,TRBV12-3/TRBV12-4,TGTGCCAGCACTAACAGGGGGAACACCTATGGCTACACCTTC,CASTNRGNTYGYTF
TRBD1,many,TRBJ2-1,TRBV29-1,TGCAGCGTTAGGGGACAGGGGGGCAATGAGCAGTTCTTC,CSVRGQGGNEQFF
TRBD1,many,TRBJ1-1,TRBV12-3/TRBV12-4,TGTGCCAGCAGTTCAGGGGGTATGAACACTGAAGCTTTCTTT,CASSSGGMNTEAFF
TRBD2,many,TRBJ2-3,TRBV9,TGTGCCAGCAGCGTAGGGTACGGACTAGCGGGGGGAACCTATACGCAGTATTTT,CASSVGYGLAGGTYTQYF
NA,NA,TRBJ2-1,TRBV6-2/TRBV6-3,TGTGCCAGCAGTACACACAATGAGCAGTTCTTC,CASSTHNEQFF
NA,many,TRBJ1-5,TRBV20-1,TGCAGTGCGGGAAACTCGGGCGAACAGCCCCAGCATTTT,CSAGNSGEQPQHF
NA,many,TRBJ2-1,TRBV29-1,TGCAGCGTTGCGTACAGCTACTACAATGAGCAGTTCTTC,CSVAYSYYNEQFF
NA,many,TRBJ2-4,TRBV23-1,TGCGCCAGCAGTCACCCAGGACTAGCCAAAAACATTCAGTACTTC,CASSHPGLAKNIQYF
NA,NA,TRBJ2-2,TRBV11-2,TGTGCCAGCAGCTTAGATGAGGCGACTGTGAACACCGGGGAGCTGTTTTTT,CASSLDEATVNTGELFF